This T cell receptor beta chain was obtained from a study of blood T cells in healthy people across ages. The overall study: Using template switching, researchers captured about one barcoded beta molecule for each two T cells.

V gave up 7 bases and J gave up 3 bases, with 12 bases separating them. The germline V gene encodes CDR1 MNHEY and CDR2 SMNVEV (reference sequence). The CDR3 sequence is 13 residues long. This clonotype has more than one count but fewer than ten. Samples each had at least 5 micrograms of total RNA extracted. Primed by a sample-barcoded 5' primer and a J-beta primer mix, a second PCR proceeded for 7 to 11 cycles. Each cDNA molecule received a tag from a template-switch adaptor that had 12 random nucleotides. From the 5' RACE reads, TCRdb called clonotypes with MiXCR, one entry per CDR3 protein. The repertoire consists of 1.5 million to 2 million distinct CDR3 sequences, with 28% occurring once and the leading ten covering less than 9.5%.

The chain is built from TRBV27 and TRBJ2-5; tentatively, D is TRBD1 (7 bases). This TCR was sampled from a woman aged 25 to 39 in good health. The sample was blood. The CDR3 DNA sequence: TGTGCCAGCATTCCCAGGGGGGAAGAGACCCAGTACTTC. Protein sequence: CASIPRGEETQYF.